The 30 T cell receptor beta chains in this list originate from one sample, sequenced in a study of neurological immune-mediated disorders. TCRdb ran MiXCR on the 5' RACE reads and lists one entry per CDR3 protein. The sample contains about 70,000 distinct CDR3 sequences, approximately 3.4% of which appear only once. The sequenced sample consisted of PBMCs. The receptor source for this set is a woman between 50 and 59 years old with multiple sclerosis.

At least ten counts were recorded for this clonotype. The gene calls are TRBV7-9 and TRBJ1-5; 7 bases map to TRBD1. Germline-derived CDR1 and CDR2 are SEHNR and FQNEAQ (reference sequence). V lost 2 bases and J lost 10; bases outside the gene matches: 2. The CDR3 extends over 12 amino acids. CDR3 DNA: TGTGCCAGCAGCTTAAGGGGGCCCCCCCAGCATTTT. Its translation: CASSLRGPPQHF.

This clonotype showed up many times. This chain links TRBV7-2 with TRBJ2-7; D not resolved. CDR1 and CDR2 (germline): SGHTA, FQGNSA. The CDR3 has 11 residues. The germline V and J ends were trimmed by 3 bases and 4 bases, with 4 bases remaining between them. As DNA, the CDR3 is TGTGCCAGCAGCTTCGCTTACGAGCAGTACTTC. Its protein product is CASSFAYEQYF. Using reference TRBV7-2 and TRBJ2-7 for the parts outside the CDR3, the full variable domain is GAGVSQSPSNKVTEKGKDVELRCDPISGHTALYWYRQSLGQGLEFLIYFQGNSAPDKSGLPSDRFSAERTGGSVSTLTIQRTQQEDSAVYLCASSFAYEQYFGPGTRLTVT.

This clonotype appeared many times. The rearrangement joins TRBV20-1 to TRBJ2-5; 7 bases align to TRBD2. Looked up from germline, CDR1 is DFQATT and CDR2 is SNEGSKA (reference sequence). The CDR3 contains 17 residues. V shed 6 bases, J shed 4 bases, and the junction held 20 bases outside the gene matches. CDR3 DNA: TGCAGTGCGCCCCCAGGGCTAGCGGTCCTGATGGGAGAGACCCAGTACTTC. Amino acids: CSAPPGLAVLMGETQYF.

This clonotype was counted many times. The chain employs TRBV4-1 and TRBJ2-4, with TRBD2 matching 7 bases. The length of the CDR3 is 17 residues. J was trimmed by 1 base and V by 0 bases; bases with no gene match: 6. Germline CDR1 MGHRA, CDR2 YSYEKL. CDR3 DNA: TGCGCCAGCAGCCAAGATTCGGGGGGAGTCGCCAAAAACATTCAGTACTTC. Its protein product is CASSQDSGGVAKNIQYF.

This clonotype was seen repeatedly, ten times or more. V usage is TRBV28 and J usage is TRBJ1-5; TRBD1 matches at 9 bases. The ends lost 6 bases at V and 3 bases at J; junction bases unmatched: 6. This CDR3 has 15 residues. Germline-derived CDR1 and CDR2 are MDHEN and SYDVKM. This chain's CDR3 is CASREQGAYNQPQHF. For the CDR3, the DNA is TGTGCCAGCAGGGAACAGGGGGCGTACAATCAGCCCCAGCATTTT.

This clonotype was counted at least ten times. The chain carries TRBV7-2 and TRBJ2-1, with 7 positions matching TRBD1. CDR3 length: 13 amino acids. The ends lost 4 bases at V and 9 bases at J; junction bases unmatched: 6. Germline V gene lookup returns CDR1 SGHTA and CDR2 FQGNSA. The CDR3 bases are TGTGCCAGCAGCTCCTTTAGACAGGGTGAGCAGTTCTTC. Its translation: CASSSFRQGEQFF.

This clonotype was found many times. The gene calls are TRBV20-1 and TRBJ1-2; possibly TRBD1 for D (6 bases). The germline V and J ends were trimmed by 3 bases and 3 bases, with 20 bases remaining between them. Germline CDR1 reads DFQATT; CDR2 reads SNEGSKA (reference sequence). The CDR3 length is 16 residues. The CDR3 DNA reads TGCAGTGCTAGCGCTACACAGGGTAGCCACTACTATGGCTACACCTTC. Translated: CSASATQGSHYYGYTF.

This clonotype was recorded at least ten times. CDR3 sequence (DNA): TGCAGTGCTGCCGGGACAGGCGGGAGCACAGATACGCAGTATTTT. This sequence encodes CSAAGTGGSTDTQYF. This chain links TRBV20-1 with TRBJ2-3; the match to TRBD1 covers 8 bases. Germline trimming cut 5 bases from V and 0 bases from J; bases unmatched to any gene: 7. Germline CDR1 reads DFQATT; CDR2 reads SNEGSKA (reference sequence). The CDR3 is 15 residues long.

This clonotype came up many times. This sequence joins TRBV7-2 and TRBJ2-3; D might be TRBD1 (6 bases). V shed 5 bases and J shed 2 bases, with 11 bases lying between them. Germline loops: CDR1 SGHTA, CDR2 FQGNSA. This CDR3 has 14 amino acids. The CDR3 bases are TGTGCCAGCAGCCCCAGGGGCCACACAGATACGCAGTATTTT. Translation: CASSPRGHTDTQYF. The full variable domain, with the rest looked up from reference TRBV7-2 and TRBJ2-3, is GAGVSQSPSNKVTEKGKDVELRCDPISGHTALYWYRQSLGQGLEFLIYFQGNSAPDKSGLPSDRFSAERTGGSVSTLTIQRTQQEDSAVYLCASSPRGHTDTQYFGPGTRLTVL.

This clonotype was observed many times. The rearrangement links TRBV18 to TRBJ1-6; 8 bases are a match to TRBD1. This CDR3 is 14 amino acids long. Trimming took 2 bases from V and 11 from J; bases not matched to a gene: 5. Germline-derived CDR1 and CDR2 are KGHSH and LQKENI. CDR3: CASSPETGVAPLHF. The CDR3, as DNA: TGTGCCAGCTCACCAGAGACAGGGGTGGCACCCCTCCACTTT. Complete variable domain (other parts from reference TRBV18 and TRBJ1-6): NAGVMQNPRHLVRRRGQEARLRCSPMKGHSHVYWYRQLPEEGLKFMVYLQKENIIDESGMPKERFSAEFPKEGPSILRIQQVVRGDSAAYFCASSPETGVAPLHFGNGTRLTVT.

This clonotype was detected many times. The V gene is TRBV7-9, the J gene TRBJ1-1; no firm D call. The germline gives CDR1 SEHNR, CDR2 FQNEAQ (reference sequence). Trimming took off 4 bases at V and 2 bases at J, with 8 bases between the two ends. CDR3 length equals 13 residues. DNA of the CDR3: TGTGCCAGCAGCTACACAGCCAACACTGAAGCTTTCTTT. Translating gives CASSYTANTEAFF.

Ten or more counts support this clonotype. The chain carries TRBV12-3 or TRBV12-4 and TRBJ2-3; possibly TRBD2 for D (6 bases). Between the trimmed V and J ends, which lost 7 bases and 4 bases, there was a span of 12 bases. CDR3 size: 13 residues. The CDR3 loop reads CASTSTSPDTQYF. CDR3 bases: TGTGCCAGCACCTCGACTAGTCCAGATACGCAGTATTTT.

This clonotype has at least ten counts. V usage is TRBV12-3 or TRBV12-4 and J usage is TRBJ2-4; 11 positions match TRBD1. The CDR3 contains 16 residues. The J segment lost 0 bases and the V segment lost 6 bases, leaving 4 bases of the junction unmatched. The CDR3 DNA is TGTGCCAGCAGGCCGGACAGGGGGCTAGCCAAAAACATTCAGTACTTC. This sequence encodes CASRPDRGLAKNIQYF.

This clonotype came up many times. J is TRBJ2-6 and V is TRBV10-3, with 14 bases that match TRBD2. V lost 2 bases, J lost 2 bases, and 11 bases stayed unmatched. Germline V gives CDR1 ENHRY, CDR2 SYGVKD. This CDR3 spans 21 amino acids. This chain's CDR3 is CAISERLAGGPKVAGANVLTF. The DNA for the CDR3 is TGTGCCATCAGTGAGAGACTAGCGGGAGGGCCTAAGGTTGCTGGGGCCAACGTCCTGACTTTC.

At least ten counts were recorded for this clonotype. V is TRBV20-1 and J is TRBJ2-2; 11 bases map to TRBD1. Losses at the gene ends were 5 bases for V and 3 bases for J; bases not matched to a gene: 5. Germline lookup yields CDR1 DFQATT and CDR2 SNEGSKA (reference sequence). This CDR3 region has 15 residues. CDR3 protein: CSAQDRGLDTGELFF. CDR3 DNA sequence: TGCAGTGCTCAGGACAGGGGGCTGGACACCGGGGAGCTGTTTTTT.

This clonotype was seen only a few times. This may come from a read error, since a much larger clone is one base off. V is TRBV28 and J is TRBJ2-3, with D tentatively TRBD2 (5 bases). Per germline, CDR1 MDHEN and CDR2 SYDVKM. V gave up 10 bases and J gave up 2 bases, with 13 bases separating them. This CDR3 spans 13 amino acids. CDR3 bases: TGTGCCAACAGCCGACTAAACACAGATACGCAGTATTTT. It codes for CANSRLNTDTQYF.

V and J are TRBV4-3 and TRBJ2-2, with D perhaps TRBD2 (5 bases). Deletions cut 3 bases from V and 0 bases from J, with 11 bases between. The germline V gene encodes CDR1 LGHNA and CDR2 YSLEER. This CDR3 comprises 16 residues. The CDR3 sequence is CASSQEVAANTGELFF. CDR3 DNA sequence: TGCGCCAGCAGCCAGGAGGTAGCCGCGAACACCGGGGAGCTGTTTTTT.

This clonotype has ten or more counts. This chain links TRBV5-1 with TRBJ2-3, with 9 bases identical to TRBD1. Germline V CDR1 and CDR2: SGHRS, YFSETQ. The CDR3 spans 16 residues. With V trimmed by 3 bases and J by 4 bases, 9 bases remained unmatched. The CDR3 region is CASSSIQGQGSDTQYF. The DNA of the CDR3 is TGCGCCAGCAGCTCAATTCAGGGACAGGGTTCAGATACGCAGTATTTT.

This clonotype was observed many times. The CDR3 sequence is CASSPWDRRSSPLHF. The CDR3 DNA follows: TGCGCCAGCAGCCCCTGGGACAGGCGGTCGTCACCCCTCCACTTT. The genes are TRBV5-1 and TRBJ1-6, with 8 bases fitting TRBD1. From germline, CDR1 is SGHRS and CDR2 YFSETQ. This CDR3 has 15 residues. V was clipped by 4 bases and J by 10 bases; unmatched bases: 10.

This clonotype was seen ten or more times. V usage is TRBV20-1 and J usage is TRBJ2-5, with 12 nucleotides matching TRBD2. In germline, CDR1 is DFQATT, CDR2 SNEGSKA (reference sequence). Trimming at V came to 5 bases and at J to 3 bases, leaving 10 bases not matched to a gene. The CDR3 has 16 residues. For the CDR3, the DNA is TGCAGTGCTTGGACTAGCGGGGCATCTCGGGAAGAGACCCAGTACTTC. It encodes CSAWTSGASREETQYF.

This clonotype has ten or more counts. This chain uses TRBV20-1 with TRBJ2-3, with 9 bases lining up with TRBD2. The V and J ends lost 0 bases and 5 bases, in that order; junction bases with no gene match: 9. The CDR3 consists of 16 residues. CDR1 DFQATT and CDR2 SNEGSKA come from the germline V gene (reference sequence). The CDR3: CSARDRLAGHVDTQYF. For the CDR3, the DNA is TGCAGTGCTAGAGATCGTCTAGCGGGACATGTAGATACGCAGTATTTT.

There are many counts of this clonotype. The V call is TRBV5-6, the J call TRBJ2-1, with 9 bases lining up with TRBD2. Germline loops: CDR1 SGHDT, CDR2 YYEEEE. This CDR3 has 19 amino acids. Losses at the gene ends were 4 bases for V and 6 bases for J; bases not matched to a gene: 20. CDR3 sequence (DNA): TGTGCCAGCAGCCAGCTTAGCGGGCCGGACCTAGCGGGAAGCAATGAGCAGTTCTTC. This gives the protein CASSQLSGPDLAGSNEQFF.

The sample holds many counts of this clonotype. The V and J genes are TRBV5-1 and TRBJ2-3; D gene uncertain. Germline lookup yields CDR1 SGHRS and CDR2 YFSETQ. The CDR3 length is 13 residues. Trimming took off 4 bases at V and 7 bases at J, with 13 bases between the two ends. The CDR3 region has the DNA TGCGCCAGCAGCGTCAATAGCCGTAATACGCAGTATTTT. Translated: CASSVNSRNTQYF. Using reference TRBV5-1 and TRBJ2-3 for the parts outside the CDR3, the full variable domain is KAGVTQTPRYLIKTRGQQVTLSCSPISGHRSVSWYQQTPGQGLQFLFEYFSETQRNKGNFPGRFSGRQFSNSRSEMNVSTLELGDSALYLCASSVNSRNTQYFGPGTRLTVL.

This clonotype was found many times. The chain combines TRBV7-2 with TRBJ1-1, with TRBD1 matching over 8 bases. The CDR3 length is 13 residues. J lost 4 bases, V lost 3 bases, and 1 base had no gene match. The germline CDR1 and CDR2 sequences are SGHTA and FQGNSA. CDR3 in amino acids: CASSFQGATEAFF. The CDR3 coding sequence is TGTGCCAGCAGCTTCCAGGGGGCCACTGAAGCTTTCTTT.

This clonotype was seen many times. This rearrangement joins TRBV6-1 to TRBJ2-3; D may be TRBD1 or TRBD2 (6 bases each). The CDR3 has 15 amino acids. In germline, CDR1 is MNHNS, CDR2 SASEGT. Trimming left V 6 bases short and J 0 bases short, with 13 bases between. This CDR3 reads CASRYRGGSTDTQYF. DNA of the CDR3: TGTGCCAGCAGGTACCGAGGGGGGAGCACAGATACGCAGTATTTT.

This clonotype was recorded many times. The chain has TRBV20-1 and TRBJ1-1, with TRBD1 matching 7 bases. The germline CDR1 and CDR2 sequences are DFQATT and SNEGSKA (reference sequence). With V trimmed by 6 bases and J by 2 bases, 24 bases remained unmatched. The CDR3 covers 19 residues. CDR3 amino acids: CSANRDRININTPNTEAFF. The DNA of the CDR3 is TGCAGTGCAAATCGGGACAGAATCAACATTAACACCCCAAACACTGAAGCTTTCTTT.

This clonotype was counted many times. The rearrangement links TRBV25-1 to TRBJ2-1; 12 bases agree with TRBD2. Losses at the gene ends were 0 bases for V and 12 bases for J; bases not matched to a gene: 6. The CDR3 runs to 15 residues. From germline, CDR1 is MGHDK and CDR2 SYGVNS. CDR3 in DNA: TGTGCCAGCAGTGAATATAGACTAGCGGGGGTGACGCAGTTCTTC. This encodes CASSEYRLAGVTQFF.

This clonotype was counted at least ten times. The rearrangement links TRBV5-5 to TRBJ2-5, with D unresolved. Trimming cost V 0 bases and J 0 bases, with 9 bases left between them. Germline V CDR1 and CDR2: SGHKS, YYEKEE (reference sequence). This CDR3 is 15 amino acids long. The CDR3: CASSLVATNQETQYF. DNA of the CDR3: TGTGCCAGCAGCTTGGTCGCCACTAACCAAGAGACCCAGTACTTC.

In this sample, this clonotype turned up many times. The rearrangement links TRBV11-2 to TRBJ2-1; D remains unclear. Per germline, CDR1 SGHAT and CDR2 FQNNGV. This CDR3 is 16 amino acids long. Trimming took off 5 bases at V and 5 bases at J, with 19 bases between the two ends. The CDR3 here is CASSKALNSFDNEQFF. Written as DNA, the CDR3 is TGTGCCAGCAGCAAAGCACTTAATAGCTTCGACAATGAGCAGTTCTTC. Full variable domain (rest looked up from reference TRBV11-2 and TRBJ2-1): EAGVAQSPRYKIIEKRQSVAFWCNPISGHATLYWYQQILGQGPKLLIQFQNNGVVDDSQLPKDRFSAERLKGVDSTLKIQPAKLEDSAVYLCASSKALNSFDNEQFFGPGTRLTVL.

This clonotype has at least ten counts. This chain connects TRBV7-2 to TRBJ2-7; a weak D match, TRBD2 (8 bases). V lost 1 base and J lost 2, with 12 bases in between. Germline V CDR1 and CDR2: SGHTA, FQGNSA. The CDR3 loop spans 15 amino acids. CDR3 coding DNA: TGTGCCAGCAGCTTAGGACAGGGACTAGCCTACGAGCAGTACTTC. This gives the protein CASSLGQGLAYEQYF. Using reference TRBV7-2 and TRBJ2-7 for the parts outside the CDR3, the full variable domain is GAGVSQSPSNKVTEKGKDVELRCDPISGHTALYWYRQSLGQGLEFLIYFQGNSAPDKSGLPSDRFSAERTGGSVSTLTIQRTQQEDSAVYLCASSLGQGLAYEQYFGPGTRLTVT.